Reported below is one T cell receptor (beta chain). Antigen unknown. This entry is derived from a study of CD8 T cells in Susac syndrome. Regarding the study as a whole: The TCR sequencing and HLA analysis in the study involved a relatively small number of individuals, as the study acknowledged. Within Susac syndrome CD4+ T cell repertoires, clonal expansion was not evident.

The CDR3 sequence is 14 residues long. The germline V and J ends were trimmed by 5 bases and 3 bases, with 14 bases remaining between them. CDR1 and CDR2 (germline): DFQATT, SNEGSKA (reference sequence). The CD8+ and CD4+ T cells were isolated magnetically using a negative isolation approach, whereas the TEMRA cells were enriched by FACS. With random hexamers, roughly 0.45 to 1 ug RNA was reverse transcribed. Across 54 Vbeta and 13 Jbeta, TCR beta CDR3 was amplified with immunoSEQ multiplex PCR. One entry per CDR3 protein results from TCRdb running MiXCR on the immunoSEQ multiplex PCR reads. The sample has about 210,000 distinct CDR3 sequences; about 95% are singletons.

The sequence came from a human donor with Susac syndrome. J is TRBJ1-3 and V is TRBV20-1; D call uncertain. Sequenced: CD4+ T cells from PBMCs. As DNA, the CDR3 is TGCAGTGCTGGAGGGAGGGTCGGTGGAAACACCATATATTTT. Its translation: CSAGGRVGGNTIYF.